The clone carrying this T cell receptor (beta chain) was seen ten or more times. Its antigen is unknown. These data come from a study of T-cell reconstitution after alpha-beta-depleted transplantation in children. Preparation of the TCRbeta library was carried out with unique molecular identifiers. TCRdb reprocessed the PCR reads via MiXCR and lists one record per CDR3 protein. The table shows 150,000 to 200,000 distinct CDR3 sequences, with 5.5% to 7% occurring only once. The V and J ends lost 0 bases and 9 bases respectively, with 8 bases between them. This CDR3 comprises 13 residues. Germline CDR1 is LGHNA and CDR2 is YNFKEQ. Findings and caveats of the study: Fresh T-cell production supplied most of the T-cell counts and diversity seen one year after transplant. Expanded graft clones, several hundred of them, were reportedly the source of alpha-beta T cells about two months after transplant.

The source was PBMCs, collected before TCRalphabeta/CD19-depleted stem cell transplant. This chain links TRBV4-2 with TRBJ2-2, with D tentatively TRBD1 or TRBD2 (5 bases each). This TCR was sampled from a girl in the first two years of life with combined immunodeficiency, due to receive a stem cell transplant. CDR3 sequence reads: CASSQEGDRELFF. Written as DNA, the CDR3 is TGTGCCAGCAGCCAAGAGGGGGACCGGGAGCTGTTTTTT.